This T cell receptor (beta chain) came from a study of T cell responses to AZD1222 COVID-19 vaccine. The study, taken as a whole, reports: Females outnumbered males among donors, who were mostly white British; clonal diversity was possibly underestimated.

With respect to this clone: Antigen specificity is unknown.

Libraries were prepared by immunoSEQ multiplex PCR; TCRdb keeps only in-frame clonotypes and omits some of them. The data show over 25,000 clones, with about 92% seen just once and over 7% held by the top ten. The CDR3 length is 13 residues. Trimming shortened V by 2 bases and J by 8 bases, and 12 bases separated the two germline ends. From germline, CDR1 is KGHSH and CDR2 LQKENI. This TCR came from an adult who received the AZD1222 COVID-19 vaccine. The chain joins TRBV18 to TRBJ1-2; D gene uncertain. The sample consisted of peripheral blood, taken 28 days after the second AZD1222 dose. CDR3 sequence: CASSPKETWGYTF. In nucleotides, the CDR3 is TGTGCCAGCTCACCAAAGGAGACTTGGGGCTACACCTTC. Looking up the rest from reference TRBV18 and TRBJ1-2 gives the full variable domain: NAGVMQNPRHLVRRRGQEARLRCSPMKGHSHVYWYRQLPEEGLKFMVYLQKENIIDESGMPKERFSAEFPKEGPSILRIQQVVRGDSAAYFCASSPKETWGYTFGSGTRLTVV.